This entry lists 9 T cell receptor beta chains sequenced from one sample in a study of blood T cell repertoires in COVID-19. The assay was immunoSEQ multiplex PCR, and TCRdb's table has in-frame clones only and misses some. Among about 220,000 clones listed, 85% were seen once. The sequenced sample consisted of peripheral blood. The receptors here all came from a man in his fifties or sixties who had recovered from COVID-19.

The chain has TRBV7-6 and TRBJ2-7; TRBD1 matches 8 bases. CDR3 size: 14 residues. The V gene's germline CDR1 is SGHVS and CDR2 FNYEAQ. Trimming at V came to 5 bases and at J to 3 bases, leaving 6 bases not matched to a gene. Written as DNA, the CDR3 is TGTGCCAGCAGCCTAGGACAGGGTCTCTACGAGCAGTACTTC. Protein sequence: CASSLGQGLYEQYF. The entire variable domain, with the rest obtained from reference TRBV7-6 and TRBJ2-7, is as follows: GAGVSQSPRYKVTKRGQDVALRCDPISGHVSLYWYRQALGQGPEFLTYFNYEAQQDKSGLPNDRFSAERPEGSISTLTIQRTEQRDSAMYRCASSLGQGLYEQYFGPGTRLTVT.

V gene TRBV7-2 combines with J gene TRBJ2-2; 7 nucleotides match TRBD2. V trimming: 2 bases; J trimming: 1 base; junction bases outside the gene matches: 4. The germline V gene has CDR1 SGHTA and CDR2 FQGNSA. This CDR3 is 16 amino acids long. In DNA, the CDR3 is TGTGCCAGCAGCTTAAGGCCTAGCGGGAACACCGGGGAGCTGTTTTTT. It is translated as CASSLRPSGNTGELFF.

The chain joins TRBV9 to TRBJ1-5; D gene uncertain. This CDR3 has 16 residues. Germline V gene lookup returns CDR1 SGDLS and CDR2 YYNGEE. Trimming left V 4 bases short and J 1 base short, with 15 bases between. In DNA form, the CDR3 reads TGTGCCAGCAGCCTACGGGGTAGTAGGAGCAATCAGCCCCAGCATTTT. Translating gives CASSLRGSRSNQPQHF. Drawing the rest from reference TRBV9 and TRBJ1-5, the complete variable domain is DSGVTQTPKHLITATGQRVTLRCSPRSGDLSVYWYQQSLDQGLQFLIQYYNGEERAKGNILERFSAQQFPDLHSELNLSSLELGDSALYFCASSLRGSRSNQPQHFGDGTRLSIL.

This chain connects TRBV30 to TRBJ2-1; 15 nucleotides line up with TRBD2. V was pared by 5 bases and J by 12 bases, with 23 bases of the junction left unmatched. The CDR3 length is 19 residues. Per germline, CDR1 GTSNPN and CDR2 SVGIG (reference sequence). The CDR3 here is CAWCSPGLAGGVVWGGQFF. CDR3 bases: TGTGCCTGGTGTTCTCCGGGACTAGCGGGAGGCGTCGTCTGGGGGGGGCAGTTCTTC. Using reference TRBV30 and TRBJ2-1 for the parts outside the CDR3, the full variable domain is SQTIHQWPATLVQPVGSPLSLECTVEGTSNPNLYWYRQAAGRGLQLLFYSVGIGQISSEVPQNLSASRPQDRQFILSSKKLLLSDSGFYLCAWCSPGLAGGVVWGGQFFGPGTRLTVL.

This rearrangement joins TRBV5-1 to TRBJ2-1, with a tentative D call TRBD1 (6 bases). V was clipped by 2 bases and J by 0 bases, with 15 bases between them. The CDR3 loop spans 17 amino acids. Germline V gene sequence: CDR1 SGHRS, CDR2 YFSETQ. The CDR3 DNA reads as TGCGCCAGCAGCTTTTTCCAGGGGATGGGCTCCTACAATGAGCAGTTCTTC. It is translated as CASSFFQGMGSYNEQFF.

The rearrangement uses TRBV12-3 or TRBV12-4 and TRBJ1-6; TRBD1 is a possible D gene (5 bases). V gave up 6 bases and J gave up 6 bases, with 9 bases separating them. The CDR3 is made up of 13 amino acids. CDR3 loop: CASSRQSNSPLHF. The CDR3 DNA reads TGTGCCAGCAGCCGACAGAGTAATTCACCCCTCCACTTT.

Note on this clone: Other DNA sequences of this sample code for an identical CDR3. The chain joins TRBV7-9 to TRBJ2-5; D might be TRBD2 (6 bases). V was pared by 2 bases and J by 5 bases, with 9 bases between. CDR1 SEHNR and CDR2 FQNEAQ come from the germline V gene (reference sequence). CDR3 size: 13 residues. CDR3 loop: CASSLTGEETQYF. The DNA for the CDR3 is TGTGCCAGCAGCTTAACGGGAGAGGAGACCCAGTACTTC.

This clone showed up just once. Here the CDR3 reads CASSPDSFPTLGSGETQYF. In nucleotides, the CDR3 is TGTGCCAGCAGTCCAGATTCCTTTCCTACTCTAGGTTCGGGAGAGACCCAGTACTTC. This chain uses TRBV7-9 with TRBJ2-5; D remains unclear. V was trimmed by 6 bases and J by 4 bases, leaving 30 bases between them. CDR1 SEHNR and CDR2 FQNEAQ come from the germline V gene (reference sequence). This CDR3 has 19 amino acids.

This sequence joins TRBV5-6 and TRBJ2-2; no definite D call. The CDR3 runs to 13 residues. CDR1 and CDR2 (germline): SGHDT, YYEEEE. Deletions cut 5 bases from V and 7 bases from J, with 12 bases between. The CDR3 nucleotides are TGTGCCAGCAGGGAAGGTCGGGTCGGGGAGCTGTTTTTT. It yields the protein CASREGRVGELFF.